This record concerns one TCR beta chain sequence. There is no known antigen for this receptor. There are no base qualities to consult, and no much larger clone falls within one base. Ficoll-Paque density gradient centrifugation was the method used to isolate PBMCs. Sequenced on an Illumina NovaSeq 6000. cDNA libraries for TCRalpha and TCRbeta were prepared by 5'RACE using constant-segment primers, with sample barcodes and unique molecular identifiers added. Trizol reagent was used to extract RNA from every sample. Libraries were amplified in two PCR steps, with a second sample barcode and Illumina TruSeq adapters added in the second step. Sequencing of the libraries was done on an Illumina NovaSeq, producing 2 x 150 bp paired-end reads. The source study handled its data this way. Reads were demultiplexed and collapsed into UMI-guided consensus sequences with migec v1.2.7. With mixcr v2.1.11, UMI consensuses were aligned to TRA and TRB V and J templates and assembled into clonotypes. A clonotype was counted as expanded or contracted only when both edgeR and NoisET called the clonotype significant, with the noise models trained on biological replicates. For edgeR calls, a false discovery rate-adjusted p below 0.01 and a log2 fold-change threshold of 1 were applied. As an exploratory analysis of dynamics, max-normalized trajectories of the 1000 most abundant clonotypes were examined with PCA combined with hierarchical clustering. Each responding clone was given a CD4 or CD8 phenotype based on the CD4+ and CD8+ repertoires, which had been sequenced separately. TCRdb reworked the public reads: Q25 trimming with fastp, MiXCR clone assembly, productive beta chains retained. CDR3 protein duplicates are merged, each entry listing the most common genes and DNA. These V and J calls derive from TCRdb rather than the authors' analysis. This sample comprises about 430,000 distinct CDR3 sequences, roughly 24% of them detected only once. Clones ranked in the top ten supply roughly 9.7% of the sample.

Looking up the germline V gene yields CDR1 SGHRS and CDR2 YFSETQ. The cysteine opens and the phenylalanine closes a CDR3 of 14 amino acids. The kept DNA is CDR3 alone, 42 bases in frame from the first base. V is reduced by 2 bases and J by 0 bases, leaving a spacing of 3 bases between them. These data are taken from a study of T-cell memory formation after mild COVID-19 (dated by TCRdb to 2020 to 2023). At the level of the whole study: Most TCR sequence clusters were specific to one of the two donors. In two donors, T-cell clones that expanded and contracted after mild COVID-19 were followed by sequencing TCRalpha and TCRbeta repertoires longitudinally. Two young, previously healthy adult volunteers made up the cohort, one male and one female. Beyond this particular receptor, the publication reports: Some responding clones were detected in pre-infection memory, which suggested that pre-existing cross-reactive memory T cells had joined the SARS-CoV-2 response. The second-wave clones that peaked on day 37 were not confirmed to be SARS-CoV-2 specific. The study covered only a couple of mild cases, and larger cohorts including severe cases with pre-infection samples were considered necessary. Clones contracting from day 15 to 85 had balanced CD4/CD8 phenotypes, while a second wave expanding from day 15 to 37 was biased towards CD4+. Contracting CD4+ clones were located mainly in the CM and EM memory subsets, whereas CD8+ clones were found to be enriched in EMRA.

This receptor was identified in an adult woman who had mild COVID-19 (a few samples of this study predate the infection). The sample titles of this study are shuffled in the database, so cell type and time point are left out; the donor was told from shared clones. Sample: PBMCs or a T cell subset sorted from them (not recorded which). The chain couples TRBV5-1 to TRBJ2-6; the D gene cannot be resolved reliably. Here the CDR3 is given as CASSFTSGANVLTF. The nucleotides are TGCGCCAGCAGCTTCACCTCTGGGGCCAACGTCCTGACTTTC.